The 24 T cell receptor beta chains reported below all come from one sample, sequenced in a study of graft-versus-host responses after intestinal transplantation. Antigens for these TCRs are unknown. The protocol was immunoSEQ multiplex PCR, while the TCRdb copy is restricted to in-frame clones and leaves out a portion. Seen here are some 38,000 clones, about 94% observed once, and the top ten hold less than 25%. Sequencing was performed on unstimulated CD8+ T cells sorted from spleen or lymph node cells, taken before transplant. The receptors derive from a human donor who was the organ donor for an intestinal transplant.

This chain connects TRBV27 to TRBJ2-3, with a possible D match to TRBD1 (6 bases). Germline CDR1 and CDR2: MNHEY and SMNVEV (reference sequence). The length of the CDR3 is 15 residues. Trimming stripped 5 bases from V and 4 bases from J, with 16 bases between. This chain's CDR3 is CASSIMGHLPDTQYF. DNA for the CDR3: TGTGCCAGCAGTATAATGGGACACCTCCCAGATACGCAGTATTTT.

V usage is TRBV29-1 and J usage is TRBJ2-2; 8 bases align to TRBD2. Trimming at V came to 7 bases and at J to 1 base, leaving 2 bases not matched to a gene. Per the germline V gene, CDR1 is SQVTM and CDR2 is ANQGSEA. The CDR3 runs 13 residues. The chain's CDR3 is CSATSGNTGELFF. Written as DNA, the CDR3 is TGCAGCGCTACTAGCGGGAACACCGGGGAGCTGTTTTTT.

The V gene is TRBV14, the J gene TRBJ1-2; D remains unclear. The germline gives CDR1 SGHDN, CDR2 FVKESK. This CDR3 is 12 amino acids long. Trimming removed 3 bases from V and 2 bases from J, with 4 bases in between. The CDR3 loop is CASSHGNYGYTF. CDR3 coding DNA: TGTGCCAGCAGCCACGGGAACTATGGCTACACCTTC.

The CDR3 region is CASSQDQGARLYEQYF. The CDR3 bases are TGTGCCAGCAGCCAAGATCAGGGGGCGCGGCTGTACGAGCAGTACTTC. The rearrangement links TRBV14 to TRBJ2-7, with 8 bases aligning to TRBD1. In germline, CDR1 is SGHDN, CDR2 FVKESK. This CDR3 is built from 16 residues. The V gene end was trimmed by 0 bases and the J gene end by 4 bases; junction bases not matched to a gene: 8.

The gene calls are TRBV25-1 and TRBJ2-5; possible D gene TRBD2, 5 bases. Trimming shortened V by 5 bases and J by 4 bases, and 17 bases separated the two germline ends. The V gene's germline CDR1 is MGHDK and CDR2 SYGVNS. The CDR3 is made up of 15 amino acids. CDR3 protein: CASSYSTRGPETQYF. The DNA for the CDR3 is TGTGCCAGCAGTTACTCGACACGGGGTCCAGAGACCCAGTACTTC.

The CDR3 DNA follows: TGTGCCAGCAGCCAAGATAGTAGCGGGCCGAGCTCCTACAATGAGCAGTTCTTC. Translation: CASSQDSSGPSSYNEQFF. This rearrangement joins TRBV4-2 to TRBJ2-1; the match to TRBD2 covers 7 bases. CDR1 and CDR2 from the germline V gene are LGHNA and YNFKEQ. The CDR3 consists of 18 residues. The junction had 8 bases not matched to a gene; V was cut back by 0 bases and J by 0 bases.

The genes are TRBV5-4 and TRBJ2-7; weak D call: TRBD1 (5 bases). This CDR3 spans 14 amino acids. Trimming removed 4 bases from V and 0 bases from J, with 11 bases in between. The V gene's germline CDR1 is SGHNT and CDR2 YYREEE (reference sequence). The CDR3, as DNA: TGTGCCAGCAGCCCCCACACAGGCTCCTACGAGCAGTACTTC. Encoded protein: CASSPHTGSYEQYF.

The chain carries TRBV4-3 and TRBJ2-3; 10 bases match TRBD2. CDR1 and CDR2 (germline): LGHNA, YSLEER. The CDR3 spans 16 residues. V shed 4 bases, J shed 10 bases, and the junction held 14 bases outside the gene matches. Here the CDR3 reads CASSRTPTSGQLPQYF. CDR3 DNA: TGCGCCAGCAGCCGAACCCCGACTAGCGGGCAACTCCCGCAGTATTTT.

The chain combines TRBV28 with TRBJ1-2, with a weak D call TRBD1 (6 bases). The CDR3 length is 14 residues. V shed 3 bases and J shed 6 bases, with 14 bases lying between them. Germline V gives CDR1 MDHEN, CDR2 SYDVKM. For the CDR3, the DNA is TGTGCCAGCAGTTTCAGGGGATCCGGAGATGGCTACACCTTC. Protein sequence: CASSFRGSGDGYTF.

The V gene is TRBV6-5, the J gene TRBJ2-1; D call uncertain. V shed 5 bases and J shed 16 bases, with 15 bases lying between them. CDR1 and CDR2 (germline): MNHEY, SVGAGI. The CDR3 spans 11 residues. CDR3 loop: CASSGELPQFF. For the CDR3, the DNA is TGTGCCAGCAGTGGTGAACTCCCACAATTCTTC.

For this clone: One junction end does not reproduce the germline sequence, and a read error may be involved. The chain links TRBV30 to TRBJ2-1, with 15 bases matching TRBD2. The CDR3 consists of 17 residues. Germline V gene data show CDR1 as GTSNPN and CDR2 as SVGIG (reference sequence). This chain's CDR3 is CAWGVGRTSGRAGEQFF. CDR3 DNA sequence: TGTGCCTGGGGTGTGGGCAGGACTAGCGGGAGGGCCGGTGAGCAGTTCTTC.

This rearrangement joins TRBV13 to TRBJ2-7; TRBD2 agrees at 8 bases. The trim removed 8 bases at V and 6 bases at J, leaving 12 bases unmatched. The CDR3 consists of 14 residues. Germline V gives CDR1 PRHDT, CDR2 FYEKMQ (reference sequence). The CDR3 DNA follows: TGTGCCAGCGCGGGAGCAGCGGGAGTGGTCGAGCAGTACTTC. This sequence encodes CASAGAAGVVEQYF.

The chain links TRBV21-1 to TRBJ2-7; the table's D gene call, TRBD1, was not cross checked with the DNA. TRBV21-1 is tagged as a pseudogene. The CDR3 has 10 residues. The CDR3 sequence is CASATGQGYF. CDR3 in DNA: TGTGCCAGCGCAACAGGGCAAGGGTACTTC.

V gene TRBV4-1 combines with J gene TRBJ2-1; D may be TRBD2 (5 bases). This CDR3 contains 13 residues. V dropped 1 base and J dropped 6 bases, with 7 bases sitting between them. Germline assignment: CDR1 MGHRA and CDR2 YSYEKL. CDR3 protein: CASSQGLSNEQFF. Here the CDR3 DNA reads TGCGCCAGCAGCCAAGGACTATCCAATGAGCAGTTCTTC.

The chain is built from TRBV4-3 and TRBJ1-6; D perhaps matches TRBD1 (6 bases). The germline V gene encodes CDR1 LGHNA and CDR2 YSLEER. The CDR3 runs 17 residues. Deletions cut 4 bases from V and 5 bases from J, with 18 bases between. CDR3 protein: CASSPKILGHHNSPLHF. In DNA, the CDR3 is TGCGCCAGCAGCCCCAAGATTTTGGGACACCATAATTCACCCCTCCACTTT.

The rearrangement uses TRBV11-1 and TRBJ2-5; D is unresolved. The end of the DNA fits TRBJ2-7 better, so the J call may be wrong. This CDR3 has 12 residues. Germline V gives CDR1 SGHAT, CDR2 FQDESV (reference sequence). Here the CDR3 reads CASSSPNYEQYF. CDR3 nucleotides: TGTGCCAGCAGCTCACCAAACTACGAGCAGTACTTC.

This sequence joins TRBV27 and TRBJ2-3; D not certain. The ends were cut back, 3 bases at V and 7 bases at J, with 5 bases in the middle. The germline V gene has CDR1 MNHEY and CDR2 SMNVEV (reference sequence). This CDR3 has 11 residues. CDR3 amino acids: CASSFLNTQYF. The CDR3 nucleotides read TGTGCCAGCAGTTTCCTTAATACGCAGTATTTT.

This chain joins TRBV19 and TRBJ2-1; TRBD2 matches at 7 bases. J gave up 8 bases and V 10 bases, and 14 bases lay outside the gene matches. The CDR3 spans 14 residues. In germline, CDR1 is LNHDA, CDR2 SQIVND (reference sequence). The CDR3 sequence is CATDTGGLIYEQFF. Written as DNA, the CDR3 is TGTGCCACGGATACCGGGGGGTTGATTTATGAGCAGTTCTTC.

V usage is TRBV4-1 and J usage is TRBJ1-3; TRBD1 matches at 9 bases. CDR3 size: 15 residues. Germline CDR1 reads MGHRA; CDR2 reads YSYEKL. The V segment lost 3 bases and the J segment 2 bases; nucleotides outside the gene matches: 2. The CDR3 nucleotides read TGCGCCAGCAGCCAGGGACAGGGCGCTGGAAACACCATATATTTT. Residues: CASSQGQGAGNTIYF.

A remark on this clone: At the DNA level, this CDR3 is encoded by other sequences in the same sample as well. This sequence joins TRBV27 and TRBJ2-7, with TRBD2 matching over 8 bases. Germline CDR1 MNHEY, CDR2 SMNVEV (reference sequence). The CDR3 sequence is 13 residues long. J gave up 2 bases and V 3 bases, and 0 bases lay outside the gene matches. CDR3 sequence reads: CASSLGLAYEQYF. CDR3 bases: TGTGCCAGCAGTTTGGGACTAGCCTACGAGCAGTACTTC.

The rearrangement joins TRBV19 to TRBJ2-1; TRBD2 matches at 11 bases. Germline V gene lookup returns CDR1 LNHDA and CDR2 SQIVND (reference sequence). There are 20 residues in the CDR3. The V and J ends lost 5 bases and 3 bases, in that order; junction bases with no gene match: 18. CDR3 nucleotides: TGTGCCAGTAGTGACCCCCGGGTACTAGCGGGAGTTTTGGGCTACAATGAGCAGTTCTTC. Encoded protein: CASSDPRVLAGVLGYNEQFF.

The rearrangement uses TRBV13 and TRBJ1-4, with 8 bases aligning to TRBD1. The CDR3 extends over 14 amino acids. V lost 4 bases, J lost 5 bases, and 3 bases stayed unmatched. CDR1 is PRHDT, CDR2 FYEKMQ, per germline (reference sequence). The CDR3 nucleotides are TGTGCCAGCAGCTCGGACAGGGCAAATGAAAAACTGTTTTTT. This sequence encodes CASSSDRANEKLFF.

This sequence joins TRBV5-1 and TRBJ2-3, with TRBD1 identical over 11 bases. This CDR3 comprises 14 residues. J gave up 4 bases and V 4 bases, and 2 bases lay outside the gene matches. CDR1 is SGHRS, CDR2 YFSETQ, per germline. This chain's CDR3 is CASSLGQGADTQYF. The CDR3 DNA is TGCGCCAGCAGCCTGGGACAGGGGGCAGATACGCAGTATTTT.

V usage is TRBV10-2 and J usage is TRBJ1-2; 9 bases match TRBD1. V dropped 2 bases and J dropped 2; count of bases not matched to a gene: 6. The CDR3 spans 16 residues. Germline V gene lookup returns CDR1 WSHSY and CDR2 SAAADI. This CDR3 is CASSEGGQGANYGYTF. The CDR3 region has the DNA TGCGCCAGCAGTGAGGGGGGACAGGGCGCGAACTATGGCTACACCTTC.